This T cell receptor beta chain was recorded in a study of blood T cell repertoires in COVID-19. Germline CDR1 and CDR2: LGHDT and YNNKEL (reference sequence). Trimming shortened V by 4 bases and J by 0 bases, and 8 bases separated the two germline ends. The CDR3 extends over 14 amino acids. The table came from immunoSEQ multiplex PCR; TCRdb's copy has only in-frame clones and leaves some out. The data contain 150,000 to 200,000 clones, approximately 85% of them singletons. This receptor was identified in a woman of 80 years or more with acute or convalescent COVID-19. The chain recombines TRBV3-1 (or the pseudogene TRBV3-2) with TRBJ2-3; no clear D. The source material was peripheral blood. The CDR3 DNA sequence: TGTGCCAGCAGCCTCTTATCTAGCACAGATACGCAGTATTTT. Translating it yields CASSLLSSTDTQYF.